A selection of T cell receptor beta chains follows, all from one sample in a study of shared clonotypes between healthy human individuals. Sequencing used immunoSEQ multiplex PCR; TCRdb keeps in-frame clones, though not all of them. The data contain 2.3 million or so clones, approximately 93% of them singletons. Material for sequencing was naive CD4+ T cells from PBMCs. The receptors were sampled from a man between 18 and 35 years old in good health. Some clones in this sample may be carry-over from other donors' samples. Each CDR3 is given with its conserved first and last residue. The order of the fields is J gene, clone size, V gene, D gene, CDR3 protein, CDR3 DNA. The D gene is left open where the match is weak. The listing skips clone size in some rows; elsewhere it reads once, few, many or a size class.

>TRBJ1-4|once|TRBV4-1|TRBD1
CASSQDFGTDFNEKLFF
TGCGCCAGCAGCCAAGATTTTGGGACAGATTTTAATGAAAAACTGTTTTTT
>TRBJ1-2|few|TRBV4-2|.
CASSSDRQLNGYTF
TGTGCCAGCAGCTCGGACAGACAGCTAAATGGCTACACCTTC
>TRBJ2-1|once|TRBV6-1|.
CASSVTRTLSYNEQFF
TGTGCCAGCAGTGTCACAAGGACTCTCTCCTACAATGAGCAGTTCTTC
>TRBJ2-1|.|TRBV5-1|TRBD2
CASSTGASGPHEQFF
TGCGCCAGCAGCACCGGGGCTAGCGGACCTCATGAGCAGTTCTTC
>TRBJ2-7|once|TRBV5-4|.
CASSLEPYEQYF
TGTGCCAGCAGCTTAGAACCCTACGAGCAGTACTTC
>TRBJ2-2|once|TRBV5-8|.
CASSLGSGNTGELFF
TGTGCCAGCAGCTTAGGGTCAGGTAACACCGGGGAGCTGTTTTTT
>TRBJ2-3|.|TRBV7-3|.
CASSRLGGAVGTDTQYF
TGTGCCAGCAGCCGGTTAGGGGGGGCGGTGGGCACAGATACGCAGTATTTT
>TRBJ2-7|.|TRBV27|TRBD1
CASSLGRFRTGYEQYF
TGTGCCAGCAGTCTGGGGCGGTTTCGGACAGGGTACGAGCAGTACTTC
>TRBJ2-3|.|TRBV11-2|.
CATHQEWVPSTDTQYF
TGTGCCACCCACCAAGAATGGGTCCCTAGCACAGATACGCAGTATTTT
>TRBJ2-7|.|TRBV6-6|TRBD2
CASSRGSGSPSGQYF
TGTGCCAGCAGCCGGGGTAGCGGGAGCCCCTCCGGGCAGTACTTC
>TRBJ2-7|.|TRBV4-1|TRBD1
CASSHVTGYGEQYF
TGCGCCAGCAGCCACGTGACAGGGTATGGGGAGCAGTACTTC
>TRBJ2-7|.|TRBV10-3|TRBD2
CAISEAGTYEQYF
TGTGCCATCAGCGAAGCGGGAACCTACGAGCAGTACTTC
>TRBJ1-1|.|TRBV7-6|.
CASSLVGGSTDTEAFF
TGTGCCAGCAGCTTAGTCGGGGGGTCGACGGACACTGAAGCTTTCTTT
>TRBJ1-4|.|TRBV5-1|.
CASSLGGLSTNEKLFF
TGCGCCAGCAGCTTGGGCGGACTGTCAACTAATGAAAAACTGTTTTTT
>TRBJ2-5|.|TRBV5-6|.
CASSLAETQYF
TGTGCCAGCAGCTTGGCCGAGACCCAGTACTTC
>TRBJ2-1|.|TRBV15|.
CATSRTRGSGPNEQFF
TGCGCCACCAGCAGAACCCGAGGTTCAGGGCCGAATGAGCAGTTCTTC
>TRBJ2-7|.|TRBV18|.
CASSPPGRVLAGGYEQYF
TGTGCCAGCTCACCACCTGGTAGAGTTCTGGCAGGGGGGTACGAGCAGTACTTC
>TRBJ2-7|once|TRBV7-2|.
CASSLSSYEQYF
TGTGCCAGCAGCTTGAGCTCCTACGAGCAGTACTTC
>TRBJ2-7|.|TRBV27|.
CASRRVGQGPLYEQYF
TGTGCCAGTCGCCGGGTGGGGCAGGGACCACTCTACGAGCAGTACTTC
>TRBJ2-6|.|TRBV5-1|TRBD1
CASSPTGDRRDSGANVLTF
TGCGCCAGCAGCCCCACGGGGGACAGGAGAGACTCTGGGGCCAACGTCCTGACTTTC
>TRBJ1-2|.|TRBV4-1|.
CASSQDQNYGYTF
TGCGCCAGCAGCCAAGATCAAAACTATGGCTACACCTTC
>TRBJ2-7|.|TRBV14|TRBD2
CASSQAGGLPYEQYF
TGTGCCAGCAGCCAAGCGGGAGGGCTACCCTACGAGCAGTACTTC
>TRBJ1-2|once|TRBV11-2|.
CASSLQLANYGYTF
TGTGCCAGCAGCTTACAATTGGCTAACTATGGCTACACCTTC
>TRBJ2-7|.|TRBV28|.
CAEGPGQSYEQYF
TGTGCCGAGGGCCCTGGACAGTCCTACGAGCAGTACTTC
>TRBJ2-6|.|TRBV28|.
CASRGDGNSGANVLTF
TGTGCCAGCAGGGGGGACGGGAACTCTGGGGCCAACGTCCTGACTTTC
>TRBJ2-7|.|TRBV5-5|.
CASSPISGAYEQYF
TGTGCCAGCAGCCCCATTTCAGGGGCCTACGAGCAGTACTTC
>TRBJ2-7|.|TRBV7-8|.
CASSPQHRTTHYEQYF
TGTGCCAGCAGCCCCCAGCATCGGACCACACACTACGAGCAGTACTTC
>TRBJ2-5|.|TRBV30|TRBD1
CAWSGTGVGETQYF
TGTGCCTGGAGTGGCACAGGGGTTGGAGAGACCCAGTACTTC
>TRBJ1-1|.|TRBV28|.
CASSLVGVTEAFF
TGTGCCAGCAGCCTTGTGGGGGTCACTGAAGCTTTCTTT